The rows below give T cell receptor beta chains drawn from one sample of a study of shared clonotypes between healthy human individuals. Assay: immunoSEQ multiplex PCR; the TCRdb copy retains only in-frame clones and omits some. Of over a million clones in the sample, around 76% were seen once. Material: memory CD4+ T cells sorted from blood. The receptors were sampled from a man aged 18 to 35 in good health. Each CDR3 is given with its conserved first and last residue. The order of the fields is clone size, J gene, V gene, D gene, CDR3 DNA, CDR3 protein. A D gene is named only where the DNA matches it firmly. The size field is filled for only some rows; it gives once, few, many or a size class.

NA TRBJ2-1 TRBV29-1 TRBD2 TGCAGCGTTGCTTCTAGCGGGGTGTGGAATGAGCAGTTCTTC CSVASSGVWNEQFF
NA TRBJ1-1 TRBV11-1 TRBD1 TGTGCCAGCAGCACAGGACAGGCACTAGTTGAAGCTTTCTTT CASSTGQALVEAFF
NA TRBJ2-2 TRBV7-9 NA TGTGCCAGCAGCCAACAAGGCGGGGAGCTGTTTTTT CASSQQGGELFF
NA TRBJ2-2 TRBV5-1 NA TGCGCCAGCAGCTACCAGGGAGGCACCGGGGAGCTGTTTTTT CASSYQGGTGELFF
NA TRBJ2-5 TRBV5-4 TRBD1 TGTGCCAGCAGCTTGGGGGGACAGGGAGAGACCCAGTACTTC CASSLGGQGETQYF
NA TRBJ1-3 TRBV19 NA TGTGCCAGTAGTATCGGCGAAACCCGCTCTGGAAACACCATATATTTT CASSIGETRSGNTIYF
NA TRBJ1-1 TRBV10-2 NA TGCGCCAGCAGTGAGCTGGGGACTGAAGCTTTCTTT CASSELGTEAFF
NA TRBJ2-4 TRBV9 NA TGTGCCAGCAGCGCCACATCCGAAGCCAAAAACATTCAGTACTTC CASSATSEAKNIQYF
NA TRBJ1-6 TRBV5-4 NA TGTGCCAGCAGCTTCTCGGGGGGGACAAATAATTCACCCCTCCACTTT CASSFSGGTNNSPLHF
NA TRBJ2-7 TRBV6-5 NA TGTGCCAGCAGTTACGATGGGGGCTCCTACGAGCAGTACTTC CASSYDGGSYEQYF
NA TRBJ2-7 TRBV6-1 NA TGTGCCAGCACCGTTTCCTACGAGCAGTACTTC CASTVSYEQYF
NA TRBJ1-2 TRBV6-1 TRBD1 TGTGCCAGCACCGGGGGACAGGGAAACTATGGCTACACCTTC CASTGGQGNYGYTF
many TRBJ2-7 TRBV19 TRBD2 TGTGCCAGTAGATACCTTAGCGGGGGAACCTACGAGCAGTACTTC CASRYLSGGTYEQYF
NA TRBJ1-5 TRBV6-6 NA TGTGCCAGCAGTTACTCGAGTTGGACATCCAATCAGCCCCAGCATTTT CASSYSSWTSNQPQHF
NA TRBJ1-3 TRBV6-6 NA TGTGCCAGCACTGAGGACCGAAGAAACACCATATATTTT CASTEDRRNTIYF
NA TRBJ2-1 TRBV29-1 NA TGCAGCGTTGAGGGTTACAATGAGCAGTTCTTC CSVEGYNEQFF